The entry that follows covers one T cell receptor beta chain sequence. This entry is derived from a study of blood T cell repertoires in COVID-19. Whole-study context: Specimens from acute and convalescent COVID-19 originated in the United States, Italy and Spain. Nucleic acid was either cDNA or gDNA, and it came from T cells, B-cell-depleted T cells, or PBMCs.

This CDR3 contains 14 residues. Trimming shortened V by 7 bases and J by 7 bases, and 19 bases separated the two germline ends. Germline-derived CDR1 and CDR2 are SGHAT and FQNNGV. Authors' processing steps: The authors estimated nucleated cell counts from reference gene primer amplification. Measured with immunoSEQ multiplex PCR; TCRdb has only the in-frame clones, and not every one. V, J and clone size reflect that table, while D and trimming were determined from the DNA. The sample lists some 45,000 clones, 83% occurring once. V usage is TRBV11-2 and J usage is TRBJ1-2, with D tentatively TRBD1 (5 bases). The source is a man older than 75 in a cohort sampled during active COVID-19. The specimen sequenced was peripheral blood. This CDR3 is CASTRSGVGIGYTF. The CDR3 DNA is TGTGCCAGCACCCGTTCGGGGGTCGGAATTGGCTACACCTTC.